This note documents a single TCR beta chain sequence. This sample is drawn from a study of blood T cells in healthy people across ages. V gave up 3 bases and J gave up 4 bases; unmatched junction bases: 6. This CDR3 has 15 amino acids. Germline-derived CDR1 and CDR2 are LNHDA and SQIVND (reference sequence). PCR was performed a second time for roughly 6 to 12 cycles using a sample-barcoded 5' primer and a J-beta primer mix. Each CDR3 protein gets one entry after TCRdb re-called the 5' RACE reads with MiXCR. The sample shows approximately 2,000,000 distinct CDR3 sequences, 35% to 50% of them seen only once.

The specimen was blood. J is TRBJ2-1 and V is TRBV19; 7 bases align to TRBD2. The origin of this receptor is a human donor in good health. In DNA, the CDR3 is TGTGCCAGTAGTATTCTAGCGGAGGGTTACAATGAGCAGTTCTTC. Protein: CASSILAEGYNEQFF.